The clone carrying this TCR beta chain was observed once. This entry belongs to a study of shared clonotypes between healthy human individuals. Whole-study context: The donors, two women and three men, were aged 18 to 49.

The junction had 5 bases not matched to a gene; V was cut back by 2 bases and J by 3 bases. Per germline, CDR1 MGHRA and CDR2 YSYEKL. The CDR3 extends over 15 amino acids. CD8 cells regarded as naive lacked CD45RO, were positively chosen for CCR7, and omitted terminally differentiated effector memory CD45RA+ cells. All donors were healthy HIV-negative adults lacking recent acute infections or vaccinations. Sequencing was performed with immunoSEQ multiplex PCR; in TCRdb, only in-frame clones are kept and a portion is missing. This table holds 750,000 to 1,000,000 clones, 90% to 95% found once. The receptor's source is a man aged 30 to 39 in good health. The sample comprised naive CD8+ T cells sorted from blood. This sequence joins TRBV4-1 and TRBJ2-7, with 9 bases fitting TRBD2. The CDR3 here is CASSQNLAGHYEQYF. The CDR3 region has the DNA TGCGCCAGCAGCCAAAACCTAGCGGGACACTACGAGCAGTACTTC.